This entry describes one TCR beta chain. The data were taken from a study of blood T cell repertoires in COVID-19. The wider study: Samples taken during acute and convalescent COVID-19 were collected in the United States, Italy and Spain. From T cells, B-cell-depleted T cells, or PBMCs came the material, which was cDNA or gDNA.

The data were produced by immunoSEQ multiplex PCR, yet TCRdb's version contains in-frame clones alone and is incomplete. The data show about 150,000 clones, with 70% to 85% seen just once and 9% to 10% held by the top ten. V lost 0 bases and J 7 bases, leaving 12 bases between the germline ends. Germline V lookup: CDR1 KGHSH, CDR2 LQKENI. The length of the CDR3 is 14 residues. The sequencing sample was made of peripheral blood. This clonotype was obtained from a woman in her forties or fifties with acute or convalescent COVID-19. V gene TRBV18 combines with J gene TRBJ1-2; possibly TRBD1 for D (5 bases). The CDR3 nucleotides read TGTGCCAGCTCACCACCGATGGTTCAGGGTGGCTACACCTTC. As protein: CASSPPMVQGGYTF.